Sequencing of this T cell receptor (beta chain) was carried out in a study of blood T cell repertoires in COVID-19. Study-wide context: Sites across the United States, Italy and Spain contributed samples from acute and convalescent COVID-19.

Grouping used clinical history reported by participants in a survey and questionnaire. Measured with immunoSEQ multiplex PCR; TCRdb has only the in-frame clones, and not every one. The sample carries approximately 490,000 clones, around 85% recorded once. The germline V and J ends were trimmed by 4 bases and 7 bases, with 16 bases remaining between them. The CDR3 extends over 15 amino acids. Germline CDR1 reads LNHDA; CDR2 reads SQIVND (reference sequence). The V call is TRBV19, the J call TRBJ2-2, with D maybe TRBD1 (8 bases). This TCR came from a woman aged 60-70 years who had recovered from COVID-19. The sequencing input was PBMCs or T cells enriched from blood (not recorded which). CDR3: CASSTTGGVGGELFF. The DNA for the CDR3 is TGTGCCAGTAGTACCACAGGGGGGGTTGGCGGGGAGCTGTTTTTT.